This T cell receptor beta chain was recorded in a study of cytomegalovirus exposure and HLA in healthy donors. Study-wide points: Presence/absence analyses treated sequencing depth as roughly uniform across donors. Rare TCR sequences predominated, though certain public TCRs were found in many donors.

As to this clone: Its matching antigen is unknown.

Donors were ostensibly healthy at sampling, although undocumented immune exposures were probable. It was with 60 Vbeta and 13 Jbeta primers that the PCR ran. Sequencing was performed with immunoSEQ multiplex PCR; in TCRdb, only in-frame clones are kept and a portion is missing. The sample includes 140,000 or so clones, approximately 80% of them seen just once. Germline V gives CDR1 DFQATT, CDR2 SNEGSKA (reference sequence). This CDR3 comprises 11 residues. The chain uses TRBV20-1 and TRBJ2-1; 8 bases fit TRBD2. The receptor was isolated from a middle-aged woman in good health and CMV-seronegative. The sequencing input was PBMCs. CDR3 sequence: CKWFGGGEQFF. CDR3 DNA sequence: TGCAAATGGTTCGGGGGGGGTGAGCAGTTCTTC.